The source of this TCR beta chain is a study of cytomegalovirus exposure and HLA in healthy donors. Looking at the study overall: Early released data had approximately 86 million unique TCRs, all coming from HLA-typed donors. When just under 400 donors were genotyped, 81% of them were found to fall in the Caucasian-associated ancestry cluster.

The study, taken as a whole, reports: Clonal expansion, a later analysis showed, was greater in HLA-associated TCR beta chains than in equally common others.

In the case of this clone: Its specificity is unknown.

13 Jbeta primers and 60 Vbeta primers were used for the PCR. TCRdb keeps only in-frame clones here, not all; method: immunoSEQ multiplex PCR. Of 100,000 to 150,000 clones detected, roughly 74% appear once; the ten largest clones hold roughly 4%. Each of the donors was a healthy bone marrow donor. This CDR3 is 15 amino acids long. Germline assignment: CDR1 LNHNV and CDR2 YYDKDF (reference sequence). J lost 5 bases, V lost 3 bases, and 9 bases had no gene match. Sequencing was carried out using PBMCs. V gene TRBV15 combines with J gene TRBJ2-7; TRBD2 matches 8 bases. The TCR originated in a woman between 50 and 59 years old in good health and CMV-seropositive. CDR3 protein: CATSRRGAGRHEQYF. The CDR3 nucleotides are TGTGCCACCAGCAGGCGGGGGGCAGGAAGGCACGAGCAGTACTTC.